This entry features one TCR beta chain sequence. Which antigen it targets is not known. No per-base quality is available; no much larger clone lies one base away. This entry is derived from a study of blood T cell repertoires in COVID-19 (dated by TCRdb to 2018 to 2020). As for the study more broadly: Samples covering the acute and convalescent phases of COVID-19 were provided by collaborators in the United States, Italy and Spain. Nearly every sample came with metadata listing a de-identified subject ID, COVID-19 status, age in years and sex. HLA class I and class II types, where available, came from metadata supplied by the sample provider rather than from assay-based typing. The samples were drawn from the first 160 participants of the ongoing ImmuneRACE study and from 1,200 or so subjects provided by 6 global collaborators. The repertoires were made available in a free public database intended to serve as a resource for research on the immune response to SARS-CoV-2. The prospective study material was composed of cDNA or gDNA derived from T cells, B-cell-depleted T cells, or PBMCs. Subjects who had been exposed to COVID-19, were actively infected with it, or had recovered from it provided the deeply sampled blood TCRbeta repertoires that made up the dataset.

Whole blood was collected in K2EDTA tubes by collaborating institutions according to the institutions' own protocols. For TCRbeta analysis, collaborators shipped samples in one of three forms: frozen whole blood, isolated PBMCs, or DNA extracted from either of those sample types. Study-level results and caveats: Clinical and demographic metadata were provided uncurated, with the amount varying by source and participant.

Spanning cysteine to phenylalanine, the CDR3 consists of 19 amino acids. Only the CDR3 DNA stays, 57 bases, in frame from base 1. For this chain, trimming is 1 base at the V end and 0 bases at the J end, and the number of junction bases without a gene match is 11. Looking up the germline V gene yields CDR1 MNHNS and CDR2 SASEGT. TCRbeta CDR3 regions were amplified from genomic DNA by means of the immunoSEQ Assay, a bias-controlled multiplex PCR. Per the authors' processing: The number of nucleated cells in each sample was estimated by amplification of reference gene primers within the assay. To quantify the absolute abundance of each unique TCRbeta CDR3 rearrangement, sequence reads were collapsed and filtered. Productive Simpson clonality was computed per sample as the square root of Simpson's diversity index over productive rearrangements. In its TCRdb copy, this immuneACCESS table keeps in-frame sequences only and misses some clones. Where compared with another copy, unresolved V genes explain less than half of these, and the others have no known cause. V, J and clone size reflect that table, while D and trimming were determined from the DNA. The sample profile shows over 150,000 clones; around 79% of them were found once. Roughly 1.7% of the sample rests with the top ten.

Sequencing input: peripheral blood. This receptor was obtained from a man older than 75 with acute or convalescent COVID-19. The chain was built from TRBV6-1 and TRBJ2-3; TRBD2 aligns with 9 central bases. The nucleotide sequence is TGTGCCAGCAGTGAAGTTCGCGGACTAGCGAAGGCTAGCACAGATACGCAGTATTTT. Its translation reads: CASSEVRGLAKASTDTQYF.